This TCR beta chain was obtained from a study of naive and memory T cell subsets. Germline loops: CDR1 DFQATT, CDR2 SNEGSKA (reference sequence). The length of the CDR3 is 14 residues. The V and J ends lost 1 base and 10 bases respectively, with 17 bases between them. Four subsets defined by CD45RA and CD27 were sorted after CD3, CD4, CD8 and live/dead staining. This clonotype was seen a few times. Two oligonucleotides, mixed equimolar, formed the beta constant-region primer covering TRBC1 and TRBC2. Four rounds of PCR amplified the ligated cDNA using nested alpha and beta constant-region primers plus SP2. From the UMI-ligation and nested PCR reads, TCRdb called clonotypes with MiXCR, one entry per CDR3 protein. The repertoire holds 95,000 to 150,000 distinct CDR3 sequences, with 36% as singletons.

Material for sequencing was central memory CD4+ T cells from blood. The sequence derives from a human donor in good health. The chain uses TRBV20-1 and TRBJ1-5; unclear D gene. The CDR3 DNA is TGCAGTGCTAGAGTAGGCAGCCCCGGTTCACCCCAGCATTTT. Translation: CSARVGSPGSPQHF.